These 20 T cell receptor beta chains came from one sample sequenced in a study of blood T cell repertoires in COVID-19. TCRdb's copy holds only in-frame clones and misses some; the assay was immunoSEQ multiplex PCR. The data contain about 400,000 clones, approximately 86% of them seen just once; the ten biggest clones take up less than 3.5%. What was sequenced was peripheral blood. Every receptor here comes from a human donor in a cohort sampled during active COVID-19.

For this clone: The sample carries other DNA sequences with the same CDR3. The V and J genes are TRBV7-3 and TRBJ2-7; D call uncertain. V lost 5 bases and J 1 base, leaving 9 bases between the germline ends. Germline V gene data show CDR1 as SGHTA and CDR2 as FQGTGA. The length of the CDR3 is 13 residues. The CDR3 reads CASSLADSYEQYF. The DNA of the CDR3 is TGTGCCAGCAGCCTGGCGGATTCCTACGAGCAGTACTTC. Together with reference TRBV7-3 and TRBJ2-7, the CDR3 gives the full variable domain: GAGVSQTPSNKVTEKGKYVELRCDPISGHTALYWYRQSLGQGPEFLIYFQGTGAADDSGLPNDRFFAVRPEGSVSTLKIQRTERGDSAVYLCASSLADSYEQYFGPGTRLTVT.

V is TRBV6-5 and J is TRBJ2-1, with D tentatively TRBD2 (5 bases). Germline CDR1 is MNHEY and CDR2 is SVGAGI. V was cut by 5 bases and J by 9 bases, with 17 bases left in between. The CDR3 totals 14 residues. Here the CDR3 DNA reads TGTGCCAGCAGTCGCGACTGGGAGAGGAGTGAGCAGTTCTTC. This translates into CASSRDWERSEQFF.

CDR3 sequence reads: CASSPSSSGNTIYF. Here the CDR3 DNA reads TGTGCCAGCTCACCATCGTCCTCTGGAAACACCATATATTTT. The gene calls are TRBV18 and TRBJ1-3; D gene uncertain. Germline V gives CDR1 KGHSH, CDR2 LQKENI. Trimming stripped 2 bases from V and 0 bases from J, with 5 bases between. This CDR3 has 14 amino acids.

This sequence joins TRBV6-5 and TRBJ2-5, with TRBD1 matching 8 bases. The CDR3 has 13 residues. Per germline, CDR1 MNHEY and CDR2 SVGAGI. V gave up 6 bases and J gave up 13 bases; unmatched junction bases: 13. This CDR3 reads CASRGDRRSFGYF. The CDR3 coding sequence is TGTGCCAGCAGGGGGGACAGGAGATCTTTTGGGTACTTC.

V is TRBV11-2 and J is TRBJ2-2, with D perhaps matching TRBD2 (6 bases). Trimming left V 1 base short and J 1 base short, with 7 bases between. There are 15 residues in the CDR3. Germline lookup yields CDR1 SGHAT and CDR2 FQNNGV. The chain's CDR3 is CASSLGLGNTGELFF. The CDR3, as DNA: TGTGCCAGCAGCTTAGGACTAGGGAACACCGGGGAGCTGTTTTTT.

J is TRBJ2-3 and V is TRBV30; D not certain. The CDR3 contains 13 residues. The germline gives CDR1 GTSNPN, CDR2 SVGIG (reference sequence). Between the trimmed V and J ends, which lost 1 base and 3 bases, there was a span of 8 bases. CDR3 nucleotide sequence: TGTGCCTGGAGTGCCTCCAGGACAGATACGCAGTATTTT. Its protein is CAWSASRTDTQYF.

This chain connects TRBV30 to TRBJ2-1; tentative D call: TRBD1 (5 bases). This CDR3 has 13 amino acids. CDR1 and CDR2 from the germline V gene are GTSNPN and SVGIG (reference sequence). The V gene lost 2 bases and the J gene lost 5 bases, with 10 bases spanning the gap. CDR3 DNA sequence: TGTGCCTGGAGTTGGGGCGGCCACAATGAGCAGTTCTTC. Amino acids: CAWSWGGHNEQFF.

This clone has just a few counts. The chain links TRBV11-2 to TRBJ2-7, with a weak D call TRBD1 (5 bases). Trimming removed 1 base from V and 5 bases from J, with 12 bases in between. The germline CDR1 and CDR2 sequences are SGHAT and FQNNGV. The CDR3 has 14 amino acids. CDR3 coding DNA: TGTGCCAGCAGCTTAGGGACACAAAGCCACGAGCAGTACTTC. Translation gives CASSLGTQSHEQYF. Full variable domain (missing parts from reference TRBV11-2 and TRBJ2-7): EAGVAQSPRYKIIEKRQSVAFWCNPISGHATLYWYQQILGQGPKLLIQFQNNGVVDDSQLPKDRFSAERLKGVDSTLKIQPAKLEDSAVYLCASSLGTQSHEQYFGPGTRLTVT.

The CDR3, as DNA: TGCGCCAGCCGTTCCAGCGGGAGGACAAACATTCAGTACTTC. Protein: CASRSSGRTNIQYF. The J gene is TRBJ2-4, the V gene TRBV4-1, with 9 bases fitting TRBD2. Germline V gene lookup returns CDR1 MGHRA and CDR2 YSYEKL. J was trimmed by 6 bases and V by 8 bases; bases with no gene match: 8. The CDR3 loop spans 14 amino acids.

The J gene is TRBJ1-3, the V gene TRBV3-1 (or the pseudogene TRBV3-2); perhaps TRBD1 as D (6 bases). V lost 4 bases, J lost 6 bases, and 22 bases lay in between. The germline V gene encodes CDR1 LGHDT and CDR2 YNNKEL (reference sequence). CDR3 length equals 17 residues. CDR3 in DNA: TGTGCCAGCAGCCTCCTCGGAAGCTCAGGGGCCCCAAACACCATATATTTT. This gives the protein CASSLLGSSGAPNTIYF.

CDR3 nucleotides: TGTGCCAGTAGTATAGGGGGGACACCCTACCAAGAGACCCAGTACTTC. Its protein product is CASSIGGTPYQETQYF. The rearrangement joins TRBV19 to TRBJ2-5; TRBD1 is a possible D gene (6 bases). This CDR3 has 16 residues. Looked up from germline, CDR1 is LNHDA and CDR2 is SQIVND (reference sequence). The V end was cut by 1 base, the J end by 0 bases, with 12 bases between.

The chain combines TRBV7-9 with TRBJ1-6; D ambiguous. The V and J ends lost 1 base and 6 bases respectively, with 13 bases between them. The CDR3 contains 16 residues. CDR1 and CDR2 from the germline V gene are SEHNR and FQNEAQ (reference sequence). The CDR3 reads CASSLDYGYLNSPLHF. CDR3 in DNA: TGTGCCAGCAGCTTAGATTACGGGTACCTTAATTCACCCCTCCACTTT. Variable domain in full (rest from reference TRBV7-9 and TRBJ1-6): DTGVSQNPRHKITKRGQNVTFRCDPISEHNRLYWYRQTLGQGPEFLTYFQNEAQLEKSRLLSDRFSAERPKGSFSTLEIQRTEQGDSAMYLCASSLDYGYLNSPLHFGNGTRLTVT.

The chain recombines TRBV2 with TRBJ1-6; D remains unclear. Germline CDR1 SNHLY, CDR2 FYNNEI. This CDR3 contains 14 residues. Trimming left V 7 bases short and J 6 bases short, with 13 bases between. In nucleotides, the CDR3 is TGTGCCAGCACCGAGGTTCGGGGTAATTCACCCCTCCACTTT. Amino acid sequence: CASTEVRGNSPLHF.

This rearrangement joins TRBV11-3 to TRBJ2-2; 9 bases are shared with TRBD2. Germline lookup yields CDR1 SGHNT and CDR2 YENEEA. The CDR3 runs to 17 residues. The V and J ends lost 5 bases and 0 bases, in that order; junction bases with no gene match: 7. CDR3 DNA: TGTGCCAGCAGCCCCGGTAGCGGGAGCGCGAACACCGGGGAGCTGTTTTTT. This gives the protein CASSPGSGSANTGELFF.

The rearrangement joins TRBV19 to TRBJ1-3, with D possibly TRBD1 on 6 matching bases. V lost 8 bases, J lost 0 bases, and 11 bases lay in between. CDR1 and CDR2 from the germline V gene are LNHDA and SQIVND (reference sequence). The CDR3 contains 14 residues. CDR3 protein: CASSQGTSGNTIYF. The CDR3 region has the DNA TGTGCCAGTTCTCAGGGGACCTCTGGAAACACCATATATTTT.

J is TRBJ2-3 and V is TRBV7-8; 11 bases align to TRBD2. Germline V gene data show CDR1 as SGHVS and CDR2 as FQNEAQ. The CDR3 contains 16 residues. Trimming removed 1 base from V and 6 bases from J; junction bases left unmatched: 6. Here the CDR3 DNA reads TGTGCCAGCAGCTTAGACCTAGCGGGAGGAGTCGATACGCAGTATTTT. Translating gives CASSLDLAGGVDTQYF. The full variable domain, rest sourced from reference TRBV7-8 and TRBJ2-3, is GAGVSQSPRYKVAKRGQDVALRCDPISGHVSLFWYQQALGQGPEFLTYFQNEAQLDKSGLPSDRFFAERPEGSVSTLKIQRTQQEDSAVYLCASSLDLAGGVDTQYFGPGTRLTVL.

The rearrangement uses TRBV2 and TRBJ2-7; 7 nucleotides agree with TRBD1. The V and J ends lost 2 bases and 3 bases, in that order; junction bases with no gene match: 7. CDR3 size: 15 residues. The V gene's germline CDR1 is SNHLY and CDR2 FYNNEI. The CDR3 DNA is TGTGCCAGCAGTGAACGGACAGGCGTTCACTACGAGCAGTACTTC. It is translated as CASSERTGVHYEQYF.

V and J are TRBV6-7 and TRBJ2-1; D unresolved. TRBV6-7 is designated an ORF whose function remains uncertain. Trimming shortened V by 2 bases and J by 7 bases, and 9 bases separated the two germline ends. The CDR3 length is 13 residues. The CDR3 DNA reads as TGTGCCAGCAGTTACGATGGAGAAAATGAGCAGTTCTTC. The encoded protein is CASSYDGENEQFF.

This clone was detected only once. The chain recombines TRBV7-2 with TRBJ2-7; D is undetermined. The germline V gene encodes CDR1 SGHTA and CDR2 FQGNSA. The length of the CDR3 is 14 residues. Trimming left V 3 bases short and J 0 bases short, with 9 bases between. CDR3 sequence: CASSFTRSSYEQYF. CDR3 sequence (DNA): TGTGCCAGCAGCTTCACTCGGAGCTCCTACGAGCAGTACTTC.

The chain uses TRBV5-1 and TRBJ2-7; possible D gene TRBD1, 5 bases. CDR1 is SGHRS and CDR2 is YFSETQ in the germline V gene. With 0 bases removed from V and 2 bases from J, the gap between germline ends came to 9 bases. The CDR3 has 14 residues. The CDR3 DNA reads as TGCGCCAGCAGCTTGGACACAGGAACCTACGAGCAGTACTTC. Its protein is CASSLDTGTYEQYF.